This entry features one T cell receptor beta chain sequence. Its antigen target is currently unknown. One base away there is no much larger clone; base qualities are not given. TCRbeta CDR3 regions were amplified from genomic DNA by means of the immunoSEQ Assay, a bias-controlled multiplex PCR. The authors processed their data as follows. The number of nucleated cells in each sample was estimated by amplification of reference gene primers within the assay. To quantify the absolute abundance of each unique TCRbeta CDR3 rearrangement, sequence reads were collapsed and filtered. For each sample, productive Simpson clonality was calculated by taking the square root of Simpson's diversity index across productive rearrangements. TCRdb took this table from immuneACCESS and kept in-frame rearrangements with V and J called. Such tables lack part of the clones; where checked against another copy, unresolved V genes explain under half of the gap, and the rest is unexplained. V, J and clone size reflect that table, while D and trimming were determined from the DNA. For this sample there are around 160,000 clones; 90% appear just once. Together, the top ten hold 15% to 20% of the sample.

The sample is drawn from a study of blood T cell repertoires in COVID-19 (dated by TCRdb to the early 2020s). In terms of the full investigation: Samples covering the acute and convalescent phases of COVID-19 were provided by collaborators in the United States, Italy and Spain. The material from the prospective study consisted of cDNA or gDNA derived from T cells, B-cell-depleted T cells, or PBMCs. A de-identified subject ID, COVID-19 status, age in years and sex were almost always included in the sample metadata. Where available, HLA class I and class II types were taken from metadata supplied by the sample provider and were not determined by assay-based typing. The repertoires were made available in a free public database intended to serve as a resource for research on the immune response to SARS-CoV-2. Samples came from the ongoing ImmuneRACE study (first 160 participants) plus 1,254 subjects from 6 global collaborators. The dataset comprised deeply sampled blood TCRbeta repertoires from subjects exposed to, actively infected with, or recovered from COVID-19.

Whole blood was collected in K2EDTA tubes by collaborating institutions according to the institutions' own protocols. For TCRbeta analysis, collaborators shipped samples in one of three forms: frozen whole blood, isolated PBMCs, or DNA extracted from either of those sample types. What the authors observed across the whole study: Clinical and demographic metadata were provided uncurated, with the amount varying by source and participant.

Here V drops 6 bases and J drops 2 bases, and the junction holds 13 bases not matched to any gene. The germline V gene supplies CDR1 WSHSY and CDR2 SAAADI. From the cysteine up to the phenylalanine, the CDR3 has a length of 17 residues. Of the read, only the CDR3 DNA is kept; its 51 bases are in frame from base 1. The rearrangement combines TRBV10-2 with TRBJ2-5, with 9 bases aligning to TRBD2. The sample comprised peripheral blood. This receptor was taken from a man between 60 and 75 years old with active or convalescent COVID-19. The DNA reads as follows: TGCGCCAGCAGCGTTTCCGGAGCGGGGGGTACGCAAGAGACCCAGTACTTC. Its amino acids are CASSVSGAGGTQETQYF.